This T cell receptor (beta chain) was profiled in a study of Graves' ophthalmopathy and Graves' hyperthyroidism. General study results and limits: Sensitivity reached more than 85% and specificity 75% to 82% for a 13-signature model separating ophthalmopathy from stable hyperthyroidism.

The CDR3 sequence is 15 residues long. Germline trimming cut 2 bases from V and 3 bases from J; bases unmatched to any gene: 5. The germline CDR1 and CDR2 sequences are MNHNS and SASEGT. Amplification of the TCR beta CDR3 regions used RNA transcripts (as template). The first round was an RT-PCR with HTBI primers, and the second round was a multiplex PCR. MiXCR was run by TCRdb on the multiplex PCR reads, yielding one entry per CDR3 protein. This sample has about 210,000 distinct CDR3 sequences, with 25% to 30% found just once. Certain patients were not enrolled. These were patients with other autoimmune diseases, uncontrolled infections, pregnancy or lactation. On this clonotype itself: Its antigen is unknown.

The TCR originated in a man aged 45-65 years with Graves' ophthalmopathy. Sequences were obtained from peripheral blood. This rearrangement joins TRBV6-1 to TRBJ2-7; 9 bases map to TRBD1. The CDR3 reads CASSEWGQGNYEQYF. In DNA form, the CDR3 reads TGTGCCAGCAGTGAATGGGGACAGGGAAACTACGAGCAGTACTTC.